These 27 T cell receptor beta chains share one sample of origin, sequenced in a study of cytomegalovirus exposure and HLA in healthy donors. Only in-frame clones appear in the TCRdb table, and some are missing; sequencing was by immunoSEQ multiplex PCR. The sample holds approximately 270,000 clones, 87% seen once. Sequencing was done on a sample of PBMCs. The source of these receptors is a man aged 18 to 29 in good health and CMV-seropositive.

The chain uses TRBV19 and TRBJ1-5, with D possibly TRBD1 on 5 matching bases. The CDR3 length is 15 residues. V dropped 3 bases and J dropped 1 base, with 10 bases sitting between them. CDR1 and CDR2 (germline): LNHDA, SQIVND (reference sequence). The CDR3: CASSIDSRSNQPQHF. CDR3 nucleotide sequence: TGTGCCAGTAGTATTGACAGTCGGAGCAATCAGCCCCAGCATTTT.

This chain connects TRBV7-9 to TRBJ2-7; a possible D gene is TRBD1 (6 bases). Germline V gene lookup returns CDR1 SEHNR and CDR2 FQNEAQ (reference sequence). CDR3 size: 15 residues. V lost 5 bases to trimming and J lost 2 bases, with 16 bases between them. The CDR3 region has the DNA TGTGCCAGCAGCCCCACAGGGTTGGGGGCCTACGAGCAGTACTTC. It is translated as CASSPTGLGAYEQYF.

CDR3 region: CSGSTRGDTQYF. In DNA, the CDR3 is TGCAGCGGATCCACCAGGGGCGATACGCAGTATTTT. The rearrangement joins TRBV29-1 to TRBJ2-3, with D possibly being TRBD1 (6 bases). CDR1 SQVTM and CDR2 ANQGSEA come from the germline V gene. The CDR3 consists of 12 residues. The V end was cut by 7 bases, the J end by 6 bases, with 14 bases between.

Comment on this clone: In the same sample, other DNA sequences code for this CDR3. The chain uses TRBV29-1 and TRBJ2-7, with TRBD1 matching over 7 bases. After removal of 6 bases from V and 1 base from J, the junction contained 3 bases not matched to a gene. The germline gives CDR1 SQVTM, CDR2 ANQGSEA. CDR3 length: 12 residues. CDR3 loop: CSVTGSSYEQYF. For the CDR3, the DNA is TGCAGCGTGACAGGGAGTTCCTACGAGCAGTACTTC.

The V and J genes are TRBV5-1 and TRBJ1-3; D might be TRBD1 (6 bases). Germline-derived CDR1 and CDR2 are SGHRS and YFSETQ. This CDR3 has 15 amino acids. Trimming took 0 bases from V and 2 from J, leaving 9 bases between them. The CDR3 region has the DNA TGCGCCAGCAGCTTGGACCAGGGGCCTGGAAACACCATATATTTT. Its translation: CASSLDQGPGNTIYF.

The chain links TRBV4-2 to TRBJ2-1, with 9 bases matching TRBD1. Germline CDR1 is LGHNA and CDR2 is YNFKEQ. The CDR3 totals 16 residues. The V and J ends lost 3 bases and 6 bases, in that order; junction bases with no gene match: 9. As DNA, the CDR3 is TGTGCCAGCAGCCAGACAGACAGGGGGACCCCCAATGAGCAGTTCTTC. It translates to CASSQTDRGTPNEQFF.

The gene calls are TRBV28 and TRBJ2-7; a possible D gene is TRBD2 (6 bases). The ends were cut back, 5 bases at V and 2 bases at J, with 13 bases in the middle. Looked up from germline, CDR1 is MDHEN and CDR2 is SYDVKM. The CDR3 consists of 14 residues. Written as DNA, the CDR3 is TGTGCCAGCAGTGAGGCGGGACCTACCTACGAGCAGTACTTC. It encodes CASSEAGPTYEQYF.

This clone was found once. The chain employs TRBV2 and TRBJ1-1; 9 bases are shared with TRBD1. Unmatched junction bases numbered 5, after V lost 6 bases and J lost 0 bases. Germline V gives CDR1 SNHLY, CDR2 FYNNEI. The CDR3 sequence is 15 residues long. CDR3 amino acids: CASRTGTGLNTEAFF. CDR3 coding DNA: TGTGCCAGCAGGACCGGGACAGGGTTGAACACTGAAGCTTTCTTT.

The rearrangement links TRBV6-1 to TRBJ1-1, with D hard to call. This CDR3 region has 13 residues. V lost 6 bases to trimming and J lost 5 bases, with 13 bases between them. Germline V CDR1 and CDR2: MNHNS, SASEGT. The CDR3: CASRISSRTEAFF. Here the CDR3 DNA reads TGTGCCAGCAGAATCAGCTCTCGGACTGAAGCTTTCTTT.

The chain has TRBV6-6 and TRBJ2-7; possibly TRBD2 for D (6 bases). With 8 bases removed from V and 2 bases from J, the gap between germline ends came to 13 bases. From germline, CDR1 is MNHNY and CDR2 SVGAGI (reference sequence). CDR3 length equals 13 residues. In nucleotides, the CDR3 is TGTGCCAGCTCGCGCGGGGATACCTACGAGCAGTACTTC. This gives the protein CASSRGDTYEQYF.

On this clone itself: One base separates it from a far larger clone, so it is likely a read error. V usage is TRBV7-2 and J usage is TRBJ2-7; no firm D call. Per germline, CDR1 SGHTA and CDR2 FQGNSA. The length of the CDR3 is 11 residues. V was trimmed by 1 base and J by 5 bases, leaving 3 bases between them. The CDR3 here is CASSLGDEQYF. The CDR3, as DNA: TGTGCCAGCAGCTTAGGAGACGAGCAGTACTTC.

This chain links TRBV11-1 with TRBJ2-3; no definite D call. The CDR3 loop spans 13 amino acids. The ends were cut back, 0 bases at V and 1 base at J, with 2 bases in the middle. Germline assignment: CDR1 SGHAT and CDR2 FQDESV (reference sequence). The CDR3 sequence: CASSLAGTDTQYF. CDR3 nucleotide sequence: TGTGCCAGCAGCTTAGCAGGCACAGATACGCAGTATTTT.

This clone was found once. The chain employs TRBV2 and TRBJ1-4, with D uncertain. The CDR3 extends over 13 amino acids. V lost 6 bases and J 4 bases, leaving 9 bases between the germline ends. Germline assignment: CDR1 SNHLY and CDR2 FYNNEI. CDR3: CASSAQFNEKLFF. In nucleotides, the CDR3 is TGTGCCAGCAGCGCCCAATTTAATGAAAAACTGTTTTTT.

V and J are TRBV11-2 and TRBJ2-1, with TRBD2 matching over 8 bases. The germline V gene encodes CDR1 SGHAT and CDR2 FQNNGV. Germline trimming cut 0 bases from V and 8 bases from J; bases unmatched to any gene: 6. The CDR3 contains 15 residues. CDR3 in amino acids: CASSLERLASHEQFF. DNA for the CDR3: TGTGCCAGCAGCTTAGAACGACTAGCGAGCCATGAGCAGTTCTTC.

This chain links TRBV27 with TRBJ1-5, with D uncertain. The V gene lost 3 bases and the J gene lost 4 bases, with 10 bases spanning the gap. In germline, CDR1 is MNHEY, CDR2 SMNVEV (reference sequence). The length of the CDR3 is 14 residues. CDR3 in DNA: TGTGCCAGCAGTTTCGCGGGCTGGAATCAGCCCCAGCATTTT. It translates to CASSFAGWNQPQHF.

The chain couples TRBV6-5 to TRBJ1-2; no reliable D call. The germline CDR1 and CDR2 sequences are MNHEY and SVGAGI. CDR3 size: 11 residues. Deletions cut 8 bases from V and 8 bases from J, with 12 bases between. The CDR3 nucleotides are TGTGCCAGCTTTAAGGCGGGGGGCTACACCTTC. It encodes CASFKAGGYTF.

In nucleotides, the CDR3 is TGTGCCAGCAGTGGCCGGGCCGCACGCTACGAGCAGTACTTC. Protein sequence: CASSGRAARYEQYF. This chain uses TRBV2 with TRBJ2-7; D remains unclear. Germline V gene data show CDR1 as SNHLY and CDR2 as FYNNEI. CDR3 length: 14 residues. Between the trimmed V and J ends, which lost 4 bases and 3 bases, there was a span of 13 bases.

CDR3 in amino acids: CASSLYPSGRPYEQYF. The CDR3 region has the DNA TGCGCCAGCAGCCTTTATCCGAGCGGGAGGCCTTACGAGCAGTACTTC. The rearrangement links TRBV5-1 to TRBJ2-7, with 9 bases matching TRBD2. Germline CDR1 reads SGHRS; CDR2 reads YFSETQ. V was clipped by 4 bases and J by 4 bases; unmatched bases: 12. The CDR3 spans 16 residues.

The chain employs TRBV7-2 and TRBJ2-7; 9 bases fit TRBD1. Germline V gene data show CDR1 as SGHTA and CDR2 as FQGNSA. This CDR3 has 16 residues. V lost 0 bases to trimming and J lost 7 bases; unmatched junction nucleotides: 10. The CDR3 DNA reads as TGTGCCAGCAGCTTAGCTGGGGGGGACAGGGTGTGGGAGCAGTACTTC. It translates to CASSLAGGDRVWEQYF.

This clone has a handful of counts. The chain is built from TRBV29-1 and TRBJ2-1, with 7 bases lining up with TRBD2. V lost 7 bases and J lost 6; bases outside the gene matches: 12. CDR3 length equals 14 residues. Germline lookup yields CDR1 SQVTM and CDR2 ANQGSEA. The CDR3 protein is CSASFRTRGNEQFF. The CDR3 region has the DNA TGCAGCGCTTCCTTTAGGACTAGGGGCAATGAGCAGTTCTTC.

This rearrangement joins TRBV19 to TRBJ1-1; 8 bases agree with TRBD1. Trimming removed 5 bases from V and 5 bases from J; junction bases left unmatched: 4. CDR1 and CDR2 from the germline V gene are LNHDA and SQIVND (reference sequence). The length of the CDR3 is 13 residues. As DNA, the CDR3 is TGTGCCAGTAGTCGGGACAGGAGGACTGAAGCTTTCTTT. Protein: CASSRDRRTEAFF.

The chain has TRBV2 and TRBJ1-5; no firm D call. The V gene's germline CDR1 is SNHLY and CDR2 FYNNEI. Trimming cost V 2 bases and J 0 bases, with 8 bases left between them. This CDR3 has 15 residues. The CDR3 DNA reads as TGTGCCAGCAGTGAATTCCGCAATAGCAATCAGCCCCAGCATTTT. Residues: CASSEFRNSNQPQHF.

The chain employs TRBV5-4 and TRBJ2-5; 8 bases are shared with TRBD1. The CDR3 is 17 amino acids. The trim removed 4 bases at V and 2 bases at J, leaving 13 bases unmatched. Germline assignment: CDR1 SGHNT and CDR2 YYREEE (reference sequence). The CDR3 protein is CASSRKSGGAGQETQYF. CDR3 bases: TGTGCCAGCAGCCGGAAATCAGGGGGCGCGGGTCAAGAGACCCAGTACTTC.

The chain couples TRBV10-3 to TRBJ2-3, with 7 bases that match TRBD2. The CDR3 is 16 amino acids. Germline V gene lookup returns CDR1 ENHRY and CDR2 SYGVKD. The J segment lost 5 bases and the V segment lost 5 bases, leaving 13 bases of the junction unmatched. The CDR3 nucleotides are TGTGCCATCAGTAGCAGGGAGCGGGGCAATGGAGATACGCAGTATTTT. Translating it yields CAISSRERGNGDTQYF.

This chain links TRBV2 with TRBJ1-1; D gene uncertain. The CDR3 runs 14 residues. Germline-derived CDR1 and CDR2 are SNHLY and FYNNEI. Trimming pared 1 base from V and 0 bases from J, leaving 6 bases between. Here the CDR3 reads CASSEDRLNTEAFF. The CDR3 DNA reads TGTGCCAGCAGTGAAGACCGGCTGAACACTGAAGCTTTCTTT.

This sequence joins TRBV6-6 and TRBJ2-2; D perhaps matches TRBD2 (6 bases). The germline CDR1 and CDR2 sequences are MNHNY and SVGAGI (reference sequence). This CDR3 has 16 amino acids. The V gene lost 5 bases and the J gene lost 3 bases, with 16 bases spanning the gap. CDR3: CASSPTSLAYTGELFF. The CDR3 DNA follows: TGTGCCAGCAGTCCTACTTCCCTAGCGTACACCGGGGAGCTGTTTTTT.

The gene calls are TRBV27 and TRBJ1-3, with no clear D. The CDR3 is 18 residues long. Trimming removed 5 bases from V and 0 bases from J, with 20 bases in between. Germline CDR1 is MNHEY and CDR2 is SMNVEV (reference sequence). The CDR3 loop reads CASSPTPTDPFSGNTIYF. The CDR3 DNA follows: TGTGCCAGCAGTCCTACCCCGACGGATCCCTTCTCTGGAAACACCATATATTTT.